The 22 T cell receptor beta chains presented below share a single source sample, sequenced in a study of shared clonotypes between healthy human individuals. Clones were sequenced by immunoSEQ multiplex PCR, and TCRdb holds only the in-frame ones, with some missing. Here the sample spans some 2,400,000 clones, more than 90% being singletons. Sequencing used naive CD4+ T cells sorted from blood. The subset was: CD45RA+ positively selected. These receptors were collected from a man aged 18-30 years in good health.

This chain joins TRBV6-1 and TRBJ2-7; TRBD2 matches at 11 bases. CDR3 length: 15 residues. Trimming took 4 bases from V and 0 from J; bases not matched to a gene: 2. Germline V gene sequence: CDR1 MNHNS, CDR2 SASEGT. CDR3 sequence reads: CASSASGGSSYEQYF. DNA of the CDR3: TGTGCCAGCAGTGCTAGCGGGGGGAGCTCCTACGAGCAGTACTTC.

CDR3 in amino acids: CASSRERASNTGELFF. The DNA for the CDR3 is TGCGCCAGCAGCCGGGAAAGGGCGTCTAACACCGGGGAGCTGTTTTTT. The chain couples TRBV4-1 to TRBJ2-2; D call uncertain. The CDR3 has 16 amino acids. Germline loops: CDR1 MGHRA, CDR2 YSYEKL. Trimming shortened V by 4 bases and J by 2 bases, and 14 bases separated the two germline ends.

The rearrangement joins TRBV30 to TRBJ2-1, with 9 bases lining up with TRBD2. Trimming cost V 3 bases and J 7 bases; bases outside gene matches: 13. There are 16 residues in the CDR3. Per germline, CDR1 GTSNPN and CDR2 SVGIG (reference sequence). In nucleotides, the CDR3 is TGTGCCTGGAGCCCCCTCCCGGGACTAGCCCAGAATGAGCAGTTCTTC. Amino acids: CAWSPLPGLAQNEQFF.

This chain joins TRBV23-1 and TRBJ1-6; D gene ambiguous. TRBV23-1 is identified as an open reading frame with a role that is uncertain. Trimming pared 4 bases from V and 0 bases from J, leaving 10 bases between. The CDR3 runs to 16 residues. CDR3 amino acids: CASSLVRNSYNSPLHF. Written as DNA, the CDR3 is TGCGCCAGCAGTCTAGTCAGAAACTCCTATAATTCACCCCTCCACTTT.

The chain is built from TRBV7-2 and TRBJ2-5; TRBD2 agrees at 10 bases. Per germline, CDR1 SGHTA and CDR2 FQGNSA. J was trimmed by 4 bases and V by 5 bases; bases with no gene match: 4. CDR3 length: 14 amino acids. The DNA for the CDR3 is TGTGCCAGCAGCGTAACTAGCGGGATAGAGACCCAGTACTTC. This sequence encodes CASSVTSGIETQYF.

J is TRBJ2-7 and V is TRBV9; tentatively, D is TRBD1 or TRBD2 (5 bases each). V dropped 3 bases and J dropped 0 bases, with 13 bases sitting between them. The CDR3 extends over 15 amino acids. Germline assignment: CDR1 SGDLS and CDR2 YYNGEE. The DNA of the CDR3 is TGTGCCAGCAGCGCGGAATGGGACGGCTCCTACGAGCAGTACTTC. Its protein is CASSAEWDGSYEQYF. Combining the CDR3 with reference TRBV9 and TRBJ2-7 gives the whole variable domain DSGVTQTPKHLITATGQRVTLRCSPRSGDLSVYWYQQSLDQGLQFLIQYYNGEERAKGNILERFSAQQFPDLHSELNLSSLELGDSALYFCASSAEWDGSYEQYFGPGTRLTVT.

This rearrangement joins TRBV11-3 to TRBJ1-1; D not resolved. V lost 0 bases to trimming and J lost 11 bases, with 13 bases between them. The CDR3 consists of 13 residues. Germline V gene sequence: CDR1 SGHNT, CDR2 YENEEA. The CDR3 spells CASSLDTQGVAFF. CDR3 bases: TGTGCCAGCAGCTTAGATACCCAAGGAGTGGCTTTCTTT.

This chain joins TRBV2 and TRBJ1-3; D call uncertain. CDR1 is SNHLY, CDR2 FYNNEI, per germline. CDR3 size: 13 residues. V was cut by 6 bases and J by 5 bases, with 11 bases left in between. The CDR3 nucleotides read TGTGCCAGCAGCCTGGACGGTAGAAACACCATATATTTT. This encodes CASSLDGRNTIYF.

V and J are TRBV7-9 and TRBJ2-7; D is unresolved. Germline CDR1 reads SEHNR; CDR2 reads FQNEAQ (reference sequence). Trimming removed 0 bases at V and 0 bases at J, with 9 bases between. The CDR3 has 15 residues. CDR3 DNA sequence: TGTGCCAGCAGCTTAGCTTATGTCGGCTCCTACGAGCAGTACTTC. Protein sequence: CASSLAYVGSYEQYF.

The chain has TRBV7-9 and TRBJ2-3; 7 positions agree with TRBD2. V lost 0 bases and J lost 1; bases outside the gene matches: 4. Germline CDR1 SEHNR, CDR2 FQNEAQ (reference sequence). The CDR3 totals 16 residues. DNA of the CDR3: TGTGCCAGCAGCTTAGCCCGGGGGGTACGCACAGATACGCAGTATTTT. This encodes CASSLARGVRTDTQYF.

This clone came up once. The V call is TRBV28, the J call TRBJ1-4; 12 positions match TRBD1. V trimming: 4 bases; J trimming: 6 bases; junction bases outside the gene matches: 9. This CDR3 is 17 amino acids long. Germline V gives CDR1 MDHEN, CDR2 SYDVKM. CDR3 sequence reads: CASSSGTGGGSDEKLFF. The CDR3 region has the DNA TGTGCCAGCAGTTCCGGGACAGGGGGCGGGTCGGATGAAAAACTGTTTTTT.

The chain employs TRBV2 and TRBJ2-7, with D hard to call. V was cut by 3 bases and J by 6 bases, with 3 bases left in between. CDR3 length equals 10 residues. Per the germline V gene, CDR1 is SNHLY and CDR2 is FYNNEI. This CDR3 is CASSEVEQYF. CDR3 coding DNA: TGTGCCAGCAGTGAGGTCGAGCAGTACTTC. Variable domain in full (rest from reference TRBV2 and TRBJ2-7): EPEVTQTPSHQVTQMGQEVILRCVPISNHLYFYWYRQILGQKVEFLVSFYNNEISEKSEIFDDQFSVERPDGSNFTLKIRSTKLEDSAMYFCASSEVEQYFGPGTRLTVT.

This clone was seen a single time. The chain couples TRBV9 to TRBJ1-6, with 7 bases matching TRBD1. Germline loops: CDR1 SGDLS, CDR2 YYNGEE. CDR3 length: 15 residues. The ends lost 2 bases at V and 10 bases at J; junction bases unmatched: 9. The CDR3 reads CASSVGGGFGSPLHF. In DNA form, the CDR3 reads TGTGCCAGCAGCGTTGGAGGGGGCTTCGGATCACCCCTCCACTTT.

This chain joins TRBV13 and TRBJ2-7, with D perhaps TRBD1 or TRBD2 (5 bases each). The CDR3 covers 15 residues. Trimming took off 0 bases at V and 3 bases at J, with 12 bases between the two ends. The V gene's germline CDR1 is PRHDT and CDR2 FYEKMQ (reference sequence). In nucleotides, the CDR3 is TGTGCCAGCAGCTTAGGCCGCGGGCAGGGCTACGAGCAGTACTTC. It translates to CASSLGRGQGYEQYF.

This clone was detected only once. The rearrangement links TRBV5-1 to TRBJ1-1; D gene ambiguous. There are 14 residues in the CDR3. V was cut by 4 bases and J by 1 base, with 11 bases left in between. CDR1 is SGHRS and CDR2 is YFSETQ in the germline V gene. The CDR3 loop is CASSPTTPNTEAFF. In nucleotides, the CDR3 is TGCGCCAGCAGCCCGACGACACCGAACACTGAAGCTTTCTTT.

The rearrangement uses TRBV6-6 and TRBJ2-7; possibly TRBD2 for D (5 bases). CDR3 size: 15 residues. Germline CDR1 MNHNY, CDR2 SVGAGI (reference sequence). V was trimmed by 0 bases and J by 2 bases, leaving 11 bases between them. The CDR3 loop is CASSYSGGPPYEQYF. The CDR3 DNA sequence: TGTGCCAGCAGTTACTCAGGCGGGCCCCCCTACGAGCAGTACTTC.

The chain uses TRBV9 and TRBJ1-3; D call uncertain. Germline assignment: CDR1 SGDLS and CDR2 YYNGEE. This CDR3 region has 15 residues. Trimming left V 0 bases short and J 0 bases short, with 7 bases between. In DNA form, the CDR3 reads TGTGCCAGCAGCGTAGATTCGGTCTCTGGAAACACCATATATTTT. Translation gives CASSVDSVSGNTIYF.

The rearrangement uses TRBV5-6 and TRBJ2-2; TRBD1 aligns across 11 bases. The ends lost 2 bases at V and 4 bases at J; junction bases unmatched: 7. Germline CDR1 is SGHDT and CDR2 is YYEEEE. CDR3 length equals 17 residues. This chain's CDR3 is CASSLGAGTGGTGELFF. In DNA form, the CDR3 reads TGTGCCAGCAGCTTAGGGGCCGGGACAGGGGGCACCGGGGAGCTGTTTTTT.

The V call is TRBV7-8, the J call TRBJ1-2; the D gene is possibly TRBD1 (5 bases). Germline CDR1 and CDR2: SGHVS and FQNEAQ. The germline V and J ends were trimmed by 7 bases and 6 bases, with 21 bases remaining between them. The CDR3 totals 15 residues. The CDR3, as DNA: TGTGCCAGCACCAAGACCGGGGGGGAGTTGAATGGCTACACCTTC. Translating it yields CASTKTGGELNGYTF.

J is TRBJ2-3 and V is TRBV4-1; the D gene is possibly TRBD2 (6 bases). The V gene lost 8 bases and the J gene lost 5 bases, with 14 bases spanning the gap. CDR1 is MGHRA and CDR2 is YSYEKL in the germline V gene. The CDR3 length is 13 residues. CDR3 sequence reads: CASGLPGGDTQYF. The CDR3 DNA sequence: TGCGCCAGCGGACTACCCGGAGGAGATACGCAGTATTTT.

This clone was counted once. This sequence joins TRBV5-1 and TRBJ1-2, with TRBD1 matching over 11 bases. V dropped 4 bases and J dropped 9; count of bases not matched to a gene: 11. Germline assignment: CDR1 SGHRS and CDR2 YFSETQ. The CDR3 runs to 15 residues. CDR3 DNA sequence: TGCGCCAGCAGCCCGGCCGGACAGGGGGCGCCGAGCTACACCTTC. Protein product: CASSPAGQGAPSYTF.

The rearrangement joins TRBV19 to TRBJ2-5; TRBD2 aligns across 11 bases. This CDR3 region has 15 residues. Trimming at V came to 7 bases and at J to 5 bases, leaving 9 bases not matched to a gene. The germline gives CDR1 LNHDA, CDR2 SQIVND (reference sequence). The DNA of the CDR3 is TGTGCCAGTACCCTTAGCGGGAGGGCCCGGGAGACCCAGTACTTC. Its translation is CASTLSGRARETQYF.